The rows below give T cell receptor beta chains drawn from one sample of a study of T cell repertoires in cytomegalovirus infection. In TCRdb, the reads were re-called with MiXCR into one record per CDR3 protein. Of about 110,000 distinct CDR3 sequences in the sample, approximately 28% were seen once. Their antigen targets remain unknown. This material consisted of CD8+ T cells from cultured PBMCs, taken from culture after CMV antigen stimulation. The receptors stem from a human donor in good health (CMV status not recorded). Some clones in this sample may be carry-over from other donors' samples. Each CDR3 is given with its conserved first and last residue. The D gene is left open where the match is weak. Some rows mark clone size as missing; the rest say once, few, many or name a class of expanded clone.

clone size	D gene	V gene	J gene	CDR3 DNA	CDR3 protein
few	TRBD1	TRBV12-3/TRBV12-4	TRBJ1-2	TGTGCCAGCAGCCGACCGGGGACAGGGATTGGGGCTTATGGCTACACCTTC	CASSRPGTGIGAYGYTF
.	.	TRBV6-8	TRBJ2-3	TGTGCCAGCAAGGAGGGAGGAGATACGCAGTATTTT	CASKEGGDTQYF
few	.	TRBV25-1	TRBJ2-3	TGTGCCAGTCGGGAACTCAGAGCAGATACGCAGTATTTT	CASRELRADTQYF
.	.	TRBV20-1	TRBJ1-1	TGCAGTGCTAGAGACAAGGGGACGCCCCCCCCAGCTTTCTTT	CSARDKGTPPPAFF
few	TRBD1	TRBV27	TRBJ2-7	TGTGCCAGCAGTCTACGACAGGGGAACTACGAGCAGTACTTC	CASSLRQGNYEQYF
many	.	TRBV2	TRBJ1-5	TGTGCCAGCGGACCTCTAGTGGGCAATCAGCCCCAGCATTTT	CASGPLVGNQPQHF
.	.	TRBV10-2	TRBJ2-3	TGCGCCAGCAGGGTGAGGCGGGGAACAGATACGCAGTATTTT	CASRVRRGTDTQYF
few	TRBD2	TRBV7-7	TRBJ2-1	TGTGCCAGCAGCCCCGGTATGGTAGCGGGCGGAAGGCTAGGAAATGAGCAGTTCTTC	CASSPGMVAGGRLGNEQFF
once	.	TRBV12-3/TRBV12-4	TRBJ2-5	TGTGCCAGCCAAGGGGGAGAGACCCAGTACTTC	CASQGGETQYF
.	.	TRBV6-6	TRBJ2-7	TGTGCCAGCAGTTACGAAATGGCCTACGAGCAGTACTTC	CASSYEMAYEQYF
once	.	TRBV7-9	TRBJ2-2	TGTGCCAGCAACGGCACAACTAGTTTCGGGGAGCTGTTTTTT	CASNGTTSFGELFF
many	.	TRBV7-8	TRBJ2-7	TGTGCCAGCAGCCATGTGCCATTCGGGGCGTACAGGGATAGCTCCTACGAGCAGTACTTC	CASSHVPFGAYRDSSYEQYF
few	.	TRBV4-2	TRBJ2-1	TGTGCCAGCTCGGCGGGCGCAAGTAATGAGCAGTTCTTC	CASSAGASNEQFF
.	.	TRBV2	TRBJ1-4	TGTGCCAGCAGTGATCTTGCGGGGGGGGCAAGTGCAACTAATGAAAAACTGTTTTTT	CASSDLAGGASATNEKLFF
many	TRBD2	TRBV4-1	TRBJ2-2	TGCGCCAGCAGCCAAGATCGACTAGCGGGAAACACCGGGGAGCTGTTTTTT	CASSQDRLAGNTGELFF
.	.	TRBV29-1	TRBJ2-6	TGCAGCGTTGTTATTGCTGGGGCCAACGTCCTGACTTTC	CSVVIAGANVLTF
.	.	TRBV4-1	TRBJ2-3	TGCGCCAGCAGCCAAGATGCGGGCCCAAGGGGAACAGATACGCAGTATTTT	CASSQDAGPRGTDTQYF
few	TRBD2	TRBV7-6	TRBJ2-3	TGTGCCAGCAGCGCGGGGGTGGGGAGCACAGATACGCAGTATTTT	CASSAGVGSTDTQYF
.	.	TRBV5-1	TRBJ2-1	TGCGCCAGCAGCTTGACAGAAACCAACAATGAGCAGTTCTTC	CASSLTETNNEQFF
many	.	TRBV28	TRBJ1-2	TGTGCCAGCAGTCATGCCTCCACGGTCCTAACTAGTTACTACACCTTC	CASSHASTVLTSYYTF
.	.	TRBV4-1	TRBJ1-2	TGCGCCAGCAGCCCTCAGGAGGGGAACTATGGCTACACCTTC	CASSPQEGNYGYTF
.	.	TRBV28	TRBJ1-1	TGTGCCAGCAGTTTATACCCCGCGGCTGGGAACACTGAAGCTTTCTTT	CASSLYPAAGNTEAFF
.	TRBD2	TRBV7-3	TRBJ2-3	TGTGCCAGCAGCTTAGATAGCGGGGGCACAGATACGCAGTATTTT	CASSLDSGGTDTQYF
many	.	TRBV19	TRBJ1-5	TGTGCCAGTAGTGCGGTTCCCTTCGACGGAGATCAGCCCCAGCATTTT	CASSAVPFDGDQPQHF
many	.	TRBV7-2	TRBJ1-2	TGTGCCAGCAGCCCAACAGGGCTAGCTAACTATGGCTACACCTTC	CASSPTGLANYGYTF
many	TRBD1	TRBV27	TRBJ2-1	TGTGCCAGCAGTTGGAATTCTCAGGGGGCGGGTGAGCAGTTCTTC	CASSWNSQGAGEQFF
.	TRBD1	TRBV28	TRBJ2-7	TGTGCCAGCACCCCCTGGGGGACAGCCCCTCCCCGGGAGCAGTACTTC	CASTPWGTAPPREQYF
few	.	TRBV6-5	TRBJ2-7	TGTGCCAGCAGTACATCCGGGACCGAGACCCGCGAGCAGTACTTC	CASSTSGTETREQYF
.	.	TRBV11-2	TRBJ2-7	TGTGCCAGCAGCCATTCGACAGACTCCTACGAGCAGTACTTC	CASSHSTDSYEQYF
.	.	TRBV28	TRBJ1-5	TGTGCCAGCAGTTTCGGGGGTGGGGGGCCCCAGCATTTT	CASSFGGGGPQHF
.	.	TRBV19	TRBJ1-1	TGTGCCAGTAGTACAAACGGACGGGCAAACACTGAAGCTTTCTTT	CASSTNGRANTEAFF
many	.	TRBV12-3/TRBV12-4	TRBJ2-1	TGTGCCAGCGGCTTAGGGGGGCCATACAATGAGCAGTTCTTC	CASGLGGPYNEQFF
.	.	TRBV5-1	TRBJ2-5	TGCGCCAGCAGATTGGTAGGGGGACCGCGGGAGACCCAGTACTTC	CASRLVGGPRETQYF
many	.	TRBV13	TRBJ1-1	TGTGCCAGCAGCTCAAGACAGACGAACACTGAAGCTTTCTTT	CASSSRQTNTEAFF
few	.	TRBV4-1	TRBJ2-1	TGCGCCAGCAGCCAAGGGCAGGGGCCCTACAATGAGCAGTTCTTC	CASSQGQGPYNEQFF
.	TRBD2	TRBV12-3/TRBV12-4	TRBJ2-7	TGTGCCAGCAGTGTGGGACTAGCGGAAGGGGAGCAGTACTTC	CASSVGLAEGEQYF
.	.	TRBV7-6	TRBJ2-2	TGTGCCAGCAGCCCCTCTAGCGTAACGAACACCGGGGAGCTGTTTTTT	CASSPSSVTNTGELFF
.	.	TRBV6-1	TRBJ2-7	TGTGCCACCCAAGCGGGCGACTCCTACGAGCAGTACTTC	CATQAGDSYEQYF
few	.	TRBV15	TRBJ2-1	TGTGCCACCAGCAGAGAGGGTGCGGAGTACAATGAGCAGTTCTTC	CATSREGAEYNEQFF
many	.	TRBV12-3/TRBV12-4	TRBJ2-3	TGTGCCAGCAGTTATTGGACAGATACGCAGTATTTT	CASSYWTDTQYF
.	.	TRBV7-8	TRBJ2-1	TGTGCCAGCAGCTTAGAAACAAGGGGCCTCTACAATGAGCAGTTCTTC	CASSLETRGLYNEQFF
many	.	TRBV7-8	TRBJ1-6	TGTGCCAGCAGCTTATGGTCAGGCAGGGCGGATAATTCACCCCTCCACTTT	CASSLWSGRADNSPLHF
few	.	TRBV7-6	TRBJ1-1	TGTGCCAGCAGCTTAGAGGCTGAGGGCACTGAAGCTTTCTTT	CASSLEAEGTEAFF
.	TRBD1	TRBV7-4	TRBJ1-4	TGTGCCAGCAGCCCGGAAGGGCAGGGGGTAGTAGGTCTGTTTTTT	CASSPEGQGVVGLFF
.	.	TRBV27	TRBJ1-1	TGTGCCAGCAGTCTAGGGGGTTCTGGTGAAGCTTTCTTT	CASSLGGSGEAFF
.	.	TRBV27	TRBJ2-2	TGTGCCAGCAGTTATCGCAGGCGGGACACCGGGGAGCTGTTTTTT	CASSYRRRDTGELFF
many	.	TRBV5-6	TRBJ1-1	TGTGCCAGCAGCTTGTCGACGGATCGCCGCCGAGCTTTCTTT	CASSLSTDRRRAFF
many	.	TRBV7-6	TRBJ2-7	TGTGCCAGCAGCTTAGGTTATAACTCCTACGAGCAGTACTTC	CASSLGYNSYEQYF
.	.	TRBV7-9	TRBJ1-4	TGTGCCAGCAGCTTAGAGGGATTTGGTGAAAAACTGTTTTTT	CASSLEGFGEKLFF
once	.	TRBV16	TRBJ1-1	TGTGCCAGCAGCCACGGTACCCCCGGTGAAGCTTTCTTT	CASSHGTPGEAFF
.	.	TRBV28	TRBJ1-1	TGTGCCAGCAGGAGGACCGCGGACAGCGCCTTTGAGGCTTTCTTT	CASRRTADSAFEAFF
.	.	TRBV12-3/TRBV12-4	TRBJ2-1	TGTGCCAGCAGACCAGGAGATCATGAGCAGTTCTTC	CASRPGDHEQFF
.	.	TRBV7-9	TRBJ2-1	TGTGCCAGCACTTGGGACAATTACAATGAGCAGTTCTTC	CASTWDNYNEQFF
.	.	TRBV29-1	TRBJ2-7	TGCAGTGCACTAGGGGGGACAACCTCCTACGAGCAGTACTTC	CSALGGTTSYEQYF
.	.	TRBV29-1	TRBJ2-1	TGCAGCGCCGAGGAATCTACAATACGTAATGAGCAGTTCTTC	CSAEESTIRNEQFF
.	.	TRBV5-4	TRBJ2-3	TGTGCCAGCAGGACTAGGGGTGGCACAGATACGCAGTATTTT	CASRTRGGTDTQYF
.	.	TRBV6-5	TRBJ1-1	TGTGCCAGCACACAGACAGGGAACACTGAAGCTTTCTTT	CASTQTGNTEAFF
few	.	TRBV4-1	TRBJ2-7	TGCGCCAGCAGCCCGACCGCGGGCAGCTCCTACGAGCAGTACTTC	CASSPTAGSSYEQYF
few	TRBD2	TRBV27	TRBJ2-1	TGTGCCAGCGCTGGGACTAGCTCCTACAATGAGCAGTTCTTC	CASAGTSSYNEQFF